These T cell receptor beta chains were read from a single sample in a study of T cell clonotyping in hematopoietic cell transplantation. Here immunoSEQ multiplex PCR was the method, and the copy in TCRdb shows in-frame clones only, minus some. The table lists 5,500 to 9,000 clones, 85% to 90% of them singletons. Sequenced here: PBMCs, sampled 100 days after allogeneic stem cell transplant. The source is a male patient between 45 and 60 years old who had an allogeneic stem cell transplant from a related donor, so the T cells may come from the graft donor. Some clones in this sample may be carry-over from other donors' samples. CDR3s include the opening cysteine and the closing phenylalanine or tryptophan.

J gene: TRBJ1-2
V gene: TRBV30
CDR3 protein: CAWFRRDSNYGYTF

J gene: TRBJ1-1
V gene: TRBV9
CDR3 protein: CASSVDTNTEAFF

J gene: TRBJ2-5
V gene: TRBV7-8
CDR3 protein: CASSFPRGGQETQYF

J gene: TRBJ1-2
V gene: TRBV30
CDR3 protein: CAWKVGGYTF

J gene: TRBJ2-1
V gene: TRBV28
CDR3 protein: CASRVLGEQFF

J gene: TRBJ2-7
V gene: TRBV28
CDR3 protein: CASSPRGGVGEQYF

J gene: TRBJ2-5
V gene: TRBV7-2
CDR3 protein: CASSLADEARETQYF

J gene: TRBJ2-5
V gene: TRBV28
CDR3 protein: CASSSGLAGGTQYF

J gene: TRBJ2-7
V gene: TRBV6-5
CDR3 protein: CASSFSENYEQYF

J gene: TRBJ1-6
V gene: TRBV27
CDR3 protein: CASSPLAPPHSPLHF

J gene: TRBJ2-7
V gene: TRBV29-1
CDR3 protein: CSVVSRENEQHF

J gene: TRBJ1-2
V gene: TRBV4-1
CDR3 protein: CASSLTGYGYTF

J gene: TRBJ1-2
V gene: TRBV9
CDR3 protein: CASSVSGQGIDGYTF

J gene: TRBJ1-2
V gene: TRBV6-5
CDR3 protein: CASSLDDYGYTF

J gene: TRBJ1-2
V gene: TRBV6-6
CDR3 protein: CASSYPTFGAGYGYTF

J gene: TRBJ1-4
V gene: TRBV29-1
CDR3 protein: CSVGGLTGDNEKLFF

J gene: TRBJ1-2
V gene: TRBV25-1
CDR3 protein: CASSEPGQGFYGYTF

J gene: TRBJ1-5
V gene: TRBV5-4
CDR3 protein: CASSLGNQPQHF

J gene: TRBJ2-5
V gene: TRBV5-6
CDR3 protein: CASRNGHGQETQYF

J gene: TRBJ1-5
V gene: TRBV2
CDR3 protein: CASSPHPGDSNQPQHF

J gene: TRBJ2-4
V gene: TRBV30
CDR3 protein: CAWGGRILAKNIQYF

J gene: TRBJ2-2
V gene: TRBV14
CDR3 protein: CASSLLGVNTGELFF

J gene: TRBJ1-2
V gene: TRBV5-8
CDR3 protein: CASSNRAFGYTF

J gene: TRBJ1-5
V gene: TRBV11-2
CDR3 protein: CASSLGGGIGNQPQHF

J gene: TRBJ1-1
V gene: TRBV11-2
CDR3 protein: CASRRGLNTEAFF

J gene: TRBJ2-5
V gene: TRBV30
CDR3 protein: CAWSTLRAQTQYF

J gene: TRBJ2-6
V gene: TRBV6-6
CDR3 protein: CASSSGSNNVLTF

J gene: TRBJ2-2
V gene: TRBV6-1
CDR3 protein: CASSEVRVAGELFF